This T cell receptor beta chain is from a study of response to subunit inactivated influenza vaccine (dated by TCRdb to 2016 to 2019). General notes on the study: Deep quantitative T cell receptor repertoire profiling was used in the study to track responses to a trivalent subunit inactivated influenza vaccine.

The investigation overall reported the following: It was suggested by the authors that each seasonal influenza vaccination may recruit only a limited number of new T cells.

The CDR3 runs 16 amino acids, cysteine and phenylalanine included. Of all the DNA, just the CDR3 is kept, 48 bases in frame from base 1. The germline V gene sets CDR1 to SGHTA and CDR2 to FQGNSA. Clipping removes 5 bases from V and 2 bases from J, with 2 as the unmatched junction base count. The receptor library was made with RT-PCR. For sequencing, an Illumina HiSeq 2500 was employed. The public reads were reprocessed in TCRdb via fastp at Q25 and MiXCR, keeping in-frame beta chains. All rows with the same CDR3 protein become a single entry with the most common DNA and genes. The sample contains 800,000 or so distinct CDR3 sequences, 21% of them found a single time. Jointly, the top ten make up roughly 10% of the sample. This clonotype appeared a few times. Its antigen is not yet known. The input lacks base qualities; no much larger clone sits a single base away.

Material: PBMCs from blood, obtained approximately 5 days after vaccination. Rearrangement joined TRBV7-2 to TRBJ2-5; TRBD2 agrees with 16 junctional bases. The receptor's source is a man aged 50-59 years who received an inactivated influenza vaccine. Donor details come from another sample of the same person, matched by shared clones. The DNA reads as follows: TGTGCCAGCAGCATGGGACTAGCGGGGGGGCAAGAGACCCAGTACTTC. This yields the protein CASSMGLAGGQETQYF.